These 30 T cell receptor beta chains came from one sample sequenced in a study of TIL therapy for anti-PD-1-resistant metastatic lung cancer. The immunoSEQ assay was v3. The data were produced by immunoSEQ multiplex PCR, yet TCRdb's version contains in-frame clones alone and is incomplete. The sample has about 36,000 clones, 73% seen once; the top ten hold over 5.5%. Specified time point: pre-treatment sample, taken before nivolumab and TIL therapy. The sample was blood, taken at baseline. These receptors all stem from a person aged 25-85 years with non-small cell lung cancer.

The chain is built from TRBV28 and TRBJ1-1, with D possibly being TRBD1 (5 bases). Per germline, CDR1 MDHEN and CDR2 SYDVKM. V was pared by 3 bases and J by 7 bases, with 18 bases between. This CDR3 has 15 residues. The CDR3 sequence: CASSFPRAGEFEAFF. The CDR3 region has the DNA TGTGCCAGCAGTTTCCCCAGGGCAGGTGAGTTTGAAGCTTTCTTT.

The J gene is TRBJ2-1, the V gene TRBV29-1, with 7 bases lining up with TRBD2. Trimming removed 4 bases from V and 10 bases from J; junction bases left unmatched: 7. The CDR3 runs 12 residues. CDR1 SQVTM and CDR2 ANQGSEA come from the germline V gene. The CDR3 DNA reads TGCAGCGTTGGGCCGGGGCGGGAGGAGCAGTTCTTC. This encodes CSVGPGREEQFF.

The V gene is TRBV10-3, the J gene TRBJ2-7; 8 bases fit TRBD1. V lost 2 bases and J lost 7; bases outside the gene matches: 10. Germline CDR1 and CDR2: ENHRY and SYGVKD. This CDR3 spans 15 amino acids. CDR3 sequence (DNA): TGTGCCATCAGTGAGCCTTACCAGGGGGCGGGTGAGCAGTACTTC. Its protein is CAISEPYQGAGEQYF.

Only one count was recorded for this clone. The V call is TRBV28, the J call TRBJ1-3; D gene unclear. Per germline, CDR1 MDHEN and CDR2 SYDVKM. The CDR3 totals 16 residues. Deletions cut 7 bases from V and 1 base from J, with 17 bases between. CDR3 protein: CASTPIGLWSGNTIYF. For the CDR3, the DNA is TGTGCCAGCACTCCCATCGGGCTATGGTCTGGAAACACCATATATTTT.

This sequence joins TRBV2 and TRBJ1-5; D is perhaps TRBD1 (6 bases). In germline, CDR1 is SNHLY, CDR2 FYNNEI. The V end was cut by 3 bases, the J end by 0 bases, with 15 bases between. The length of the CDR3 is 17 residues. The CDR3 spells CASSEGGGAYSNQPQHF. CDR3 coding DNA: TGTGCCAGCAGTGAGGGCGGGGGGGCTTATAGCAATCAGCCCCAGCATTTT.

This chain uses TRBV4-2 with TRBJ2-1, with TRBD2 matching over 11 bases. Germline V gene data show CDR1 as LGHNA and CDR2 as YNFKEQ. V was clipped by 2 bases and J by 3 bases; unmatched bases: 3. The CDR3 sequence is 16 residues long. The CDR3 loop reads CASSQPSGGIYNEQFF. The CDR3 coding sequence is TGTGCCAGCAGCCAACCTAGCGGGGGGATCTACAATGAGCAGTTCTTC.

The chain recombines TRBV6-1 with TRBJ2-5, with 7 bases fitting TRBD1. Looked up from germline, CDR1 is MNHNS and CDR2 is SASEGT. With 3 bases clipped from V and 5 bases from J, the junction kept 12 bases outside the gene matches. The CDR3 covers 16 residues. The CDR3 region has the DNA TGTGCCAGCAGTGATGGTGTGGCAGGGGGTTGGGAGACCCAGTACTTC. The encoded protein is CASSDGVAGGWETQYF.

V gene TRBV2 combines with J gene TRBJ1-2; 7 nucleotides align to TRBD1. The length of the CDR3 is 14 residues. In germline, CDR1 is SNHLY, CDR2 FYNNEI. J was trimmed by 4 bases and V by 5 bases; bases with no gene match: 7. CDR3 DNA sequence: TGTGCCAGCAGTACGACAGGGAATGGCTATGGCTACACCTTC. It is translated as CASSTTGNGYGYTF. Drawing the rest from reference TRBV2 and TRBJ1-2, the complete variable domain is EPEVTQTPSHQVTQMGQEVILRCVPISNHLYFYWYRQILGQKVEFLVSFYNNEISEKSEIFDDQFSVERPDGSNFTLKIRSTKLEDSAMYFCASSTTGNGYGYTFGSGTRLTVV.

V gene TRBV6-1 combines with J gene TRBJ2-4, with TRBD2 as a possible D gene (6 bases). The CDR3 covers 16 residues. Between the trimmed V and J ends, which lost 3 bases and 0 bases, there was a span of 12 bases. The germline CDR1 and CDR2 sequences are MNHNS and SASEGT. In DNA, the CDR3 is TGTGCCAGCAGTGAGGGAGGTAAAATAGCCAAAAACATTCAGTACTTC. Protein sequence: CASSEGGKIAKNIQYF.

The V gene is TRBV7-2, the J gene TRBJ2-2; maybe TRBD2 (5 bases). The CDR3 covers 17 residues. Per germline, CDR1 SGHTA and CDR2 FQGNSA. Trimming took off 1 base at V and 7 bases at J, with 19 bases between the two ends. Written as DNA, the CDR3 is TGTGCCAGCAGCTTAGTTGGTGTCGGGATGTTTAGCGGGGAGCTGTTTTTT. Protein sequence: CASSLVGVGMFSGELFF.

The chain is built from TRBV7-2 and TRBJ1-1; the D is unclear. V lost 5 bases and J 1 base, leaving 11 bases between the germline ends. The CDR3 is 14 amino acids. Germline CDR1 is SGHTA and CDR2 is FQGNSA. The CDR3 region is CASSLTPANTEAFF. The CDR3, as DNA: TGTGCCAGCAGCCTGACACCCGCGAACACTGAAGCTTTCTTT.

The chain couples TRBV5-1 to TRBJ1-2; D ambiguous. Germline CDR1 and CDR2: SGHRS and YFSETQ. The CDR3 is made up of 13 amino acids. V gave up 0 bases and J gave up 8 bases, with 11 bases separating them. The CDR3 DNA is TGCGCCAGCAGCTTGGTGGCGGAGGTCGGCTACACCTTC. It specifies CASSLVAEVGYTF.

This clone was recorded a few times. The same CDR3 can be traced to other DNA sequences in this sample. The CDR3, as DNA: TGTGCCAGCAGCGGGCGACAGAGCTCCTACGAGCAGTACTTC. Translating gives CASSGRQSSYEQYF. The chain has TRBV13 and TRBJ2-7, with D possibly TRBD1 on 5 matching bases. The CDR3 runs to 14 residues. Germline-derived CDR1 and CDR2 are PRHDT and FYEKMQ (reference sequence). V dropped 5 bases and J dropped 0 bases, with 11 bases sitting between them.

The gene calls are TRBV27 and TRBJ2-7, with 9 bases that match TRBD1. This CDR3 is 19 amino acids long. Trimming took 5 bases from V and 0 from J; bases not matched to a gene: 17. Germline CDR1 reads MNHEY; CDR2 reads SMNVEV (reference sequence). In DNA form, the CDR3 reads TGTGCCAGCAGTCCCCTACTCCCGGGACAGGGATTGAGCTCCTACGAGCAGTACTTC. Protein product: CASSPLLPGQGLSSYEQYF.

The V and J genes are TRBV5-1 and TRBJ1-1, with TRBD1 as a possible D gene (6 bases). V dropped 4 bases and J dropped 5 bases, with 18 bases sitting between them. The CDR3 totals 15 residues. Germline CDR1 SGHRS, CDR2 YFSETQ. This CDR3 reads CASSPGTSFRTEAFF. CDR3 DNA: TGCGCCAGCAGCCCCGGGACATCCTTTCGGACTGAAGCTTTCTTT.

The V call is TRBV28, the J call TRBJ1-5; 10 bases agree with TRBD1. Germline loops: CDR1 MDHEN, CDR2 SYDVKM. The CDR3 sequence is 14 residues long. V dropped 6 bases and J dropped 4; count of bases not matched to a gene: 3. The CDR3 DNA is TGTGCCAGCAGGGGACAGGGGCCTAATCAGCCCCAGCATTTT. It is translated as CASRGQGPNQPQHF.

In its sample, this clone was seen a few times. The chain is built from TRBV2 and TRBJ1-1; a possible D gene is TRBD1 (5 bases). The CDR3 length is 15 residues. Deletions cut 0 bases from V and 4 bases from J, with 12 bases between. Germline V CDR1 and CDR2: SNHLY, FYNNEI. Here the CDR3 reads CASSEAQGSITEAFF. In DNA, the CDR3 is TGTGCCAGCAGTGAAGCTCAGGGAAGTATCACTGAAGCTTTCTTT.

This clone has just one count. The CDR3 sequence is CASSYDRGGAKNTEAFF. CDR3 bases: TGTGCCAGCAGCTACGACCGGGGGGGGGCTAAGAACACTGAAGCTTTCTTT. V usage is TRBV11-2 and J usage is TRBJ1-1; a possible D gene is TRBD1 (6 bases). This CDR3 contains 17 residues. Trimming stripped 4 bases from V and 1 base from J, with 19 bases between. CDR1 is SGHAT and CDR2 is FQNNGV in the germline V gene.

The J gene is TRBJ1-2, the V gene TRBV30; D gene unclear. This CDR3 is 11 amino acids long. Per germline, CDR1 GTSNPN and CDR2 SVGIG (reference sequence). Trimming removed 0 bases from V and 12 bases from J, with 11 bases in between. CDR3: CAWSVSREDTF. The CDR3 coding sequence is TGTGCCTGGAGTGTAAGTCGGGAAGACACCTTC.

The chain carries TRBV9 and TRBJ2-7; no definite D call. The CDR3 extends over 13 amino acids. Trimming stripped 4 bases from V and 4 bases from J, with 12 bases between. Per the germline V gene, CDR1 is SGDLS and CDR2 is YYNGEE. CDR3 bases: TGTGCCAGCAGCCCCAGTCCGAGTTACGAGCAGTACTTC. Protein: CASSPSPSYEQYF.

Only one count was recorded for this clone. This chain links TRBV9 with TRBJ2-3, with 12 bases lining up with TRBD2. Unmatched junction bases numbered 11, after V lost 3 bases and J lost 6 bases. Germline V gene data show CDR1 as SGDLS and CDR2 as YYNGEE. This CDR3 has 17 amino acids. CDR3 coding DNA: TGTGCCAGCAGCGAGAGGACTAGCGGGGAGCCCTCGGATACGCAGTATTTT. It codes for CASSERTSGEPSDTQYF.

This chain connects TRBV9 to TRBJ2-7; 9 bases match TRBD2. V shed 4 bases and J 2 bases; nucleotides not matched to a gene: 10. CDR3 size: 16 residues. Germline CDR1 SGDLS, CDR2 YYNGEE. CDR3 region: CASSPRLAEDPYEQYF. The CDR3 bases are TGTGCCAGCAGCCCGCGACTAGCGGAGGATCCCTACGAGCAGTACTTC.

The chain recombines TRBV27 with TRBJ2-3; D gene uncertain. The CDR3 runs 16 residues. Trimming stripped 4 bases from V and 3 bases from J, with 17 bases between. The germline CDR1 and CDR2 sequences are MNHEY and SMNVEV (reference sequence). The CDR3 region has the DNA TGTGCCAGCAGTTACCGGGCCCTGCGCGCAACAGATACGCAGTATTTT. It specifies CASSYRALRATDTQYF.

The rearrangement joins TRBV10-3 to TRBJ1-2, with 8 positions matching TRBD1. Germline lookup yields CDR1 ENHRY and CDR2 SYGVKD. V shed 2 bases and J 6 bases; nucleotides not matched to a gene: 8. The CDR3 totals 15 residues. The CDR3 DNA follows: TGTGCCATCAGTGAGACTCGCAGGGGGCAGGATGGCTACACCTTC. Its translation: CAISETRRGQDGYTF.

Written as DNA, the CDR3 is TGTGCCAGCAGCTTAAAGGACAGGGCAAGTCAAGAGACCCAGTACTTC. It codes for CASSLKDRASQETQYF. This rearrangement joins TRBV7-3 to TRBJ2-5; 8 bases map to TRBD1. The germline gives CDR1 SGHTA, CDR2 FQGTGA. With V trimmed by 1 base and J by 2 bases, 6 bases remained unmatched. The CDR3 covers 16 residues.

The chain couples TRBV14 to TRBJ2-5, with D maybe TRBD2 (5 bases). CDR1 and CDR2 from the germline V gene are SGHDN and FVKESK. With 4 bases removed from V and 7 bases from J, the gap between germline ends came to 13 bases. The CDR3 spans 13 residues. Written as DNA, the CDR3 is TGTGCCAGCAGCCTACCGGGGATCGGGACCCAGTACTTC. It is translated as CASSLPGIGTQYF.

A few counts support this clone. The chain combines TRBV9 with TRBJ1-1, with D hard to call. The V gene's germline CDR1 is SGDLS and CDR2 YYNGEE. V was cut by 0 bases and J by 3 bases, with 6 bases left in between. This CDR3 spans 13 amino acids. CDR3 sequence: CASSVGRYTEAFF. CDR3 coding DNA: TGTGCCAGCAGCGTAGGCCGTTACACTGAAGCTTTCTTT.

The chain links TRBV7-9 to TRBJ2-7; 13 positions agree with TRBD2. Germline lookup yields CDR1 SEHNR and CDR2 FQNEAQ (reference sequence). CDR3 length equals 17 residues. With 5 bases clipped from V and 2 bases from J, the junction kept 9 bases outside the gene matches. CDR3 protein: CASSPRTSGSHTYEQYF. In DNA, the CDR3 is TGTGCCAGCAGCCCGAGGACTAGCGGGAGCCATACCTACGAGCAGTACTTC. Drawing the rest from reference TRBV7-9 and TRBJ2-7, the complete variable domain is DTGVSQNPRHKITKRGQNVTFRCDPISEHNRLYWYRQTLGQGPEFLTYFQNEAQLEKSRLLSDRFSAERPKGSFSTLEIQRTEQGDSAMYLCASSPRTSGSHTYEQYFGPGTRLTVT.

This clone has only one observation. The V gene is TRBV7-2, the J gene TRBJ2-5; weak D call: TRBD1 (6 bases). The CDR3 is made up of 17 amino acids. V was trimmed by 4 bases and J by 5 bases, leaving 23 bases between them. Germline V CDR1 and CDR2: SGHTA, FQGNSA. CDR3 protein: CASSSLLGQPFLETQYF. In DNA, the CDR3 is TGTGCCAGCAGCTCCCTCCTCGGACAGCCTTTCTTGGAGACCCAGTACTTC.

J is TRBJ2-1 and V is TRBV6-1; TRBD1 is a possible D gene (6 bases). V gave up 3 bases and J gave up 4 bases, with 13 bases separating them. This CDR3 region has 15 residues. CDR1 and CDR2 from the germline V gene are MNHNS and SASEGT. Written as DNA, the CDR3 is TGTGCCAGCAGTGAGGCAGGGGACGGTTACAATGAGCAGTTCTTC. It codes for CASSEAGDGYNEQFF.